This T cell receptor (beta chain) was recorded in a study of blood T cell repertoires in COVID-19. Overall study: Italy, Spain and the United States were the sources of the convalescent and acute COVID-19 samples. The analysed material was cDNA or gDNA that came from T cells, B-cell-depleted T cells, or PBMCs.

As processed by the authors: Nucleated cell number was recorded as an estimate derived from reference gene primer amplification. Data came from immunoSEQ multiplex PCR; TCRdb stores just in-frame clones and leaves some out. From that table come the V and J calls and clone size; the DNA was used to work out D and trimming. Of approximately 280,000 clones in the sample, more than 75% are singletons; the top ten hold about 2.2%. What was sequenced was peripheral blood. This sequence originates from a young woman who had recovered from COVID-19.

The CDR3 protein is CASSLRGSKTGELFF. The CDR3 bases are TGTGCCAGCAGCTTGCGTGGTAGCAAGACCGGGGAGCTGTTTTTT. This chain joins TRBV5-4 and TRBJ2-2, with D unresolved. This CDR3 spans 15 amino acids. V was cut by 1 base and J by 5 bases, with 12 bases left in between. CDR1 SGHNT and CDR2 YYREEE come from the germline V gene (reference sequence).